These 22 T cell receptor beta chains were sequenced from one sample in a study of blood T cell repertoires in COVID-19. The repertoire was sequenced with immunoSEQ multiplex PCR; TCRdb's copy has only in-frame clones and lacks some. Of about 170,000 clones in the sample, approximately 84% are singletons; the top ten hold about 2.6%. Sequenced input: peripheral blood. These receptors were collected from a human donor with acute or convalescent COVID-19. The donor label of this sample is uncertain.

The chain links TRBV6-5 to TRBJ2-2; 8 bases line up with TRBD1. V trimming: 2 bases; J trimming: 2 bases; junction bases outside the gene matches: 4. Germline CDR1 is MNHEY and CDR2 is SVGAGI. The CDR3 contains 16 residues. The CDR3 DNA is TGTGCCAGCAGTTACGGAGCAGGGGGCAACACCGGGGAGCTGTTTTTT. Translation gives CASSYGAGGNTGELFF.

This clone has only a few counts. The V gene is TRBV28, the J gene TRBJ1-2, with 9 bases matching TRBD1. This CDR3 is 15 amino acids long. Germline V gene data show CDR1 as MDHEN and CDR2 as SYDVKM. Trimming removed 0 bases from V and 12 bases from J; junction bases left unmatched: 11. The CDR3 DNA follows: TGTGCCAGCAGTTTATGGAAGGATGGGGACAGGGATAACACCTTC. Encoded protein: CASSLWKDGDRDNTF.

The chain combines TRBV27 with TRBJ2-3; a weak D match, TRBD2 (6 bases). Germline assignment: CDR1 MNHEY and CDR2 SMNVEV (reference sequence). CDR3 length equals 15 residues. Deletions cut 6 bases from V and 5 bases from J, with 18 bases between. This CDR3 reads CASRPPDRREDTQYF. CDR3 coding DNA: TGTGCCAGCAGACCCCCGGACCGGCGGGAAGATACGCAGTATTTT.

This clone turned up a few times. The chain links TRBV4-1 to TRBJ2-5; 11 bases match TRBD2. Per the germline V gene, CDR1 is MGHRA and CDR2 is YSYEKL. The CDR3 contains 18 residues. Losses at the gene ends were 0 bases for V and 3 bases for J; bases not matched to a gene: 9. In nucleotides, the CDR3 is TGCGCCAGCAGCCAAGACCCGCGACTAGCGGGAATGGAAGAGACCCAGTACTTC. This gives the protein CASSQDPRLAGMEETQYF.

The gene calls are TRBV7-9 and TRBJ1-1, with D maybe TRBD1 (6 bases). Germline lookup yields CDR1 SEHNR and CDR2 FQNEAQ (reference sequence). This CDR3 comprises 13 residues. The ends were cut back, 4 bases at V and 4 bases at J, with 10 bases in the middle. CDR3 sequence: CASSSRTATEAFF. The DNA for the CDR3 is TGTGCCAGCAGCTCCAGGACAGCCACTGAAGCTTTCTTT.

The chain recombines TRBV2 with TRBJ1-6; 12 bases map to TRBD1. Germline CDR1 reads SNHLY; CDR2 reads FYNNEI. CDR3 length: 15 residues. V shed 7 bases, J shed 7 bases, and the junction held 5 bases outside the gene matches. This CDR3 reads CASIRDRGLNSPLHF. The CDR3 bases are TGTGCCAGCATTAGGGACAGGGGGCTGAATTCACCCCTCCACTTT.

The CDR3 protein is CASSERMASGRYEQFF. CDR3 coding DNA: TGTGCCAGCAGCGAGCGGATGGCTAGCGGGAGATATGAGCAGTTCTTC. The chain carries TRBV9 and TRBJ2-1, with 10 bases identical to TRBD2. Trimming removed 3 bases from V and 8 bases from J; junction bases left unmatched: 11. The germline V gene has CDR1 SGDLS and CDR2 YYNGEE. The CDR3 has 16 residues. Full variable domain (remainder filled in from reference TRBV9 and TRBJ2-1): DSGVTQTPKHLITATGQRVTLRCSPRSGDLSVYWYQQSLDQGLQFLIQYYNGEERAKGNILERFSAQQFPDLHSELNLSSLELGDSALYFCASSERMASGRYEQFFGPGTRLTVL.

This clone was picked up a small number of times. The genes are TRBV5-6 and TRBJ1-2, with D uncertain. There are 13 residues in the CDR3. Between the trimmed V and J ends, which lost 1 base and 7 bases, there was a span of 11 bases. CDR1 is SGHDT, CDR2 YYEEEE, per germline. CDR3 protein: CASSLTAAGGYTF. The CDR3 DNA reads TGTGCCAGCAGCTTGACGGCAGCGGGTGGCTACACCTTC.

The chain joins TRBV19 to TRBJ2-3; 8 positions agree with TRBD2. The length of the CDR3 is 14 residues. V trimming: 7 bases; J trimming: 1 base; junction bases outside the gene matches: 4. Germline CDR1 reads LNHDA; CDR2 reads SQIVND (reference sequence). This chain's CDR3 is CASTPGGRTDTQYF. The CDR3 bases are TGTGCCAGTACACCGGGAGGGCGCACAGATACGCAGTATTTT.

The chain employs TRBV27 and TRBJ1-2; TRBD1 aligns across 7 bases. The germline V gene has CDR1 MNHEY and CDR2 SMNVEV (reference sequence). The CDR3 has 15 residues. V shed 0 bases and J 4 bases; nucleotides not matched to a gene: 5. The CDR3 loop is CASSLSLTGAYGYTF. CDR3 DNA sequence: TGTGCCAGCAGTTTATCCCTAACAGGGGCCTATGGCTACACCTTC.

The CDR3 is CASSPRSGETQYF. The CDR3 nucleotides read TGTGCCAGCTCACCCCGGTCCGGAGAGACCCAGTACTTC. V is TRBV18 and J is TRBJ2-5, with unresolved D. Per germline, CDR1 KGHSH and CDR2 LQKENI. The CDR3 contains 13 residues. V lost 3 bases and J 4 bases, leaving 9 bases between the germline ends.

The CDR3 region has the DNA TGTGCCAGCAGTGAAGCGCCAGGACAGGGACTGGGCAACACCGGGGAGCTGTTTTTT. Translation gives CASSEAPGQGLGNTGELFF. This chain connects TRBV6-1 to TRBJ2-2; 8 bases map to TRBD1. The J segment lost 2 bases and the V segment lost 0 bases, leaving 11 bases of the junction unmatched. The length of the CDR3 is 19 residues. Germline V gene sequence: CDR1 MNHNS, CDR2 SASEGT.

As for this clone: Other DNA sequences in this sample translate to the same CDR3. This chain links TRBV20-1 with TRBJ2-7, with D possibly being TRBD2 (6 bases). V was shortened by 3 bases and J by 7 bases, with 10 bases between the two germline ends. Germline V gene sequence: CDR1 DFQATT, CDR2 SNEGSKA (reference sequence). CDR3 length: 11 amino acids. The CDR3 sequence is CSARDRGEQYF. The CDR3 coding sequence is TGCAGTGCTAGGGACCGGGGGGAGCAGTACTTC.

The rearrangement links TRBV5-6 to TRBJ2-3, with a weak D call TRBD2 (6 bases). The CDR3 spans 13 residues. Germline V gives CDR1 SGHDT, CDR2 YYEEEE. Trimming pared 7 bases from V and 3 bases from J, leaving 12 bases between. The CDR3 protein is CASLRGLTDTQYF. DNA for the CDR3: TGTGCCAGCCTTAGGGGACTTACAGATACGCAGTATTTT.

This clone was recorded once. Here the CDR3 DNA reads TGTGCCACTCGCCTTCTAGGGAACACTGAAGCTTTCTTT. This sequence encodes CATRLLGNTEAFF. The chain joins TRBV19 to TRBJ1-1; D unclear. The ends were cut back, 10 bases at V and 1 base at J, with 13 bases in the middle. Germline lookup yields CDR1 LNHDA and CDR2 SQIVND (reference sequence). This CDR3 has 13 residues.

This sequence joins TRBV11-2 and TRBJ1-1; D is possibly TRBD1 (5 bases). V was clipped by 0 bases and J by 4 bases, with 12 bases between them. The CDR3 spans 15 residues. Per germline, CDR1 SGHAT and CDR2 FQNNGV. The CDR3 protein is CASSLEEWGLTEAFF. CDR3 nucleotides: TGTGCCAGCAGCTTAGAGGAGTGGGGACTCACTGAAGCTTTCTTT.

This clone was seen only once. This chain links TRBV28 with TRBJ1-5; TRBD1 agrees at 8 bases. V was pared by 5 bases and J by 2 bases, with 5 bases of the junction left unmatched. Germline V gene data show CDR1 as MDHEN and CDR2 as SYDVKM. The CDR3 length is 15 residues. CDR3 amino acids: CASSADRAGNQPQHF. CDR3 bases: TGTGCCAGCAGTGCGGACAGGGCGGGCAATCAGCCCCAGCATTTT. The entire variable domain, with the rest obtained from reference TRBV28 and TRBJ1-5, is as follows: DVKVTQSSRYLVKRTGEKVFLECVQDMDHENMFWYRQDPGLGLRLIYFSYDVKMKEKGDIPEGYSVSREKKERFSLILESASTNQTSMYLCASSADRAGNQPQHFGDGTRLSIL.

The chain uses TRBV3-1 (or the pseudogene TRBV3-2) and TRBJ1-2, with 10 bases matching TRBD1. Germline V gene sequence: CDR1 LGHDT, CDR2 YNNKEL (reference sequence). V shed 4 bases and J 4 bases; nucleotides not matched to a gene: 6. The CDR3 has 15 residues. In DNA form, the CDR3 reads TGTGCCAGCAGCCGGGGGACAGGGGATTCCTATGGCTACACCTTC. Amino acid sequence: CASSRGTGDSYGYTF.

This chain joins TRBV6-5 and TRBJ2-5; D is possibly TRBD1 (5 bases). Germline lookup yields CDR1 MNHEY and CDR2 SVGAGI. The CDR3 spans 11 residues. V was cut by 8 bases and J by 3 bases, with 7 bases left in between. The CDR3 sequence: CASSGKETQYF. The DNA for the CDR3 is TGTGCCAGCTCAGGGAAAGAGACCCAGTACTTC.

The CDR3 region has the DNA TGTGCCAGCAGCGTAGACGGGGAGGACACTGAAGCTTTCTTT. Translation gives CASSVDGEDTEAFF. J is TRBJ1-1 and V is TRBV9; D unclear. The germline V gene encodes CDR1 SGDLS and CDR2 YYNGEE. Trimming stripped 0 bases from V and 3 bases from J, with 9 bases between. The CDR3 is 14 amino acids.

This clone appeared many times. The gene calls are TRBV28 and TRBJ1-1; no reliable D call. The germline V gene encodes CDR1 MDHEN and CDR2 SYDVKM. The V and J ends lost 2 bases and 11 bases respectively, with 15 bases between them. The length of the CDR3 is 13 residues. CDR3 region: CASSLAGTGGAFF. In DNA, the CDR3 is TGTGCCAGCAGTTTAGCGGGCACGGGCGGGGCTTTCTTT.

V and J are TRBV7-2 and TRBJ2-3; 7 bases fit TRBD2. The CDR3 has 16 residues. V shed 5 bases and J 1 base; nucleotides not matched to a gene: 9. Germline CDR1 and CDR2: SGHTA and FQGNSA. This chain's CDR3 is CASSPGLPRGTDTQYF. For the CDR3, the DNA is TGTGCCAGCAGCCCGGGACTACCCAGGGGCACAGATACGCAGTATTTT.